Sequencing of this T cell receptor beta chain was carried out in a study of OX40 agonist ivuxolimab in advanced cancers. Findings and caveats of the study: Also showing low normalized T-cell clonal expansion were some of the nonresponders. The study did not work out the antigen specificity of the expanded peripheral T cells.

In the case of this clone: Its target is unknown.

Trimming removed 6 bases at V and 3 bases at J, with 8 bases between. This CDR3 spans 13 amino acids. The germline V gene encodes CDR1 KGHSH and CDR2 LQKENI. Some clones are missing from TCRdb's copy, which holds only in-frame ones; the method was immunoSEQ multiplex PCR. The sample has 95,000 to 150,000 clones, 85% to 95% seen once. Sequencing used CD4+ or CD8+ T cells sorted from blood, obtained in a trial of the OX40 agonist ivuxolimab. V usage is TRBV18 and J usage is TRBJ2-2; no reliable D call. The source of this sequence is an adult with an advanced solid tumor such as melanoma, head and neck, liver or kidney cancer. The CDR3 is CASSPQDTGELFF. The CDR3 bases are TGTGCCAGCTCGCCCCAAGACACCGGGGAGCTGTTTTTT. Supplemented by reference TRBV18 and TRBJ2-2, the full variable domain reads NAGVMQNPRHLVRRRGQEARLRCSPMKGHSHVYWYRQLPEEGLKFMVYLQKENIIDESGMPKERFSAEFPKEGPSILRIQQVVRGDSAAYFCASSPQDTGELFFGEGSRLTVL.